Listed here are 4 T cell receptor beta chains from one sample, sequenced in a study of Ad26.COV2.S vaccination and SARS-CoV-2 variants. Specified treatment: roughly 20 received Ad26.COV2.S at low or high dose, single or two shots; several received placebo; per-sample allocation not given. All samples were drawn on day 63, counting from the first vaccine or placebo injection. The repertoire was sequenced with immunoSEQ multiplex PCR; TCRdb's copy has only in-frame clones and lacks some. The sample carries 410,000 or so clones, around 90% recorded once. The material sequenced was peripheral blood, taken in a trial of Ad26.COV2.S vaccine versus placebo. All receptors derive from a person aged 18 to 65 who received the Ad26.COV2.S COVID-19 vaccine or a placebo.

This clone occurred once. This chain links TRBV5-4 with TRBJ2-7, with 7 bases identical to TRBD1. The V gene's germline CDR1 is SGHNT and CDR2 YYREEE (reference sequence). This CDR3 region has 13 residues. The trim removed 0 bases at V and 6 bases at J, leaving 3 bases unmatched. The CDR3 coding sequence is TGTGCCAGCAGCTTGGAGACAGGGCGCGAGCAGTACTTC. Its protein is CASSLETGREQYF.

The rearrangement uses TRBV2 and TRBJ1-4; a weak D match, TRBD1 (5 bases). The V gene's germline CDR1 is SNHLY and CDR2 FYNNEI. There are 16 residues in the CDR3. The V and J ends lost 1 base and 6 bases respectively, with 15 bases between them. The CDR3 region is CASSEGYGGGDEKLFF. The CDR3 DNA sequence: TGTGCCAGCAGTGAAGGGTATGGGGGAGGGGATGAAAAACTGTTTTTT.

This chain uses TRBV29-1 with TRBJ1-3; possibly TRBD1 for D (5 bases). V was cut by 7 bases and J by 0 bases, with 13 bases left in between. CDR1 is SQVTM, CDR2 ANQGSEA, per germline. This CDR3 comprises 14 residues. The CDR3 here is CSAEDTSSGNTIYF. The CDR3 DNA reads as TGCAGCGCCGAGGACACGAGCTCTGGAAACACCATATATTTT.

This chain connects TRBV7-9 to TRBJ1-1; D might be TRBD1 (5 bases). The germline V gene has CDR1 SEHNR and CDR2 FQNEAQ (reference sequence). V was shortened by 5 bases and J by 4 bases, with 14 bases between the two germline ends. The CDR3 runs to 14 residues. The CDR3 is CASSDPREGTEAFF. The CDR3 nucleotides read TGTGCCAGCAGCGACCCCAGGGAGGGCACTGAAGCTTTCTTT.